These T cell receptor beta chains were read from a single sample in a study of cytomegalovirus exposure and HLA in healthy donors. Profiled with immunoSEQ multiplex PCR; TCRdb holds only in-frame clones, not every one. The sample lists 150,000 to 250,000 clones, 82% occurring once. The sample comprised PBMCs. Receptors originate from a woman aged 45-60 years in good health and CMV-seropositive. CDR3s include the opening cysteine and the closing phenylalanine or tryptophan. Fields, in order: V gene, D gene, J gene, clone size, CDR3 DNA, CDR3 protein. The D gene is left open where the match is weak. A row's size may be missing; if present it is once, few, many or a size class.

>TRBV2|TRBD1|TRBJ1-5|-
TGTGCCAGCAGTGAGGGACAGGGATGGCAGCCCCAGCATTTT
CASSEGQGWQPQHF
>TRBV13|-|TRBJ2-6|-
TGTGCCAGCAGCTTCCAACCAGGTACCCAATCTGGGGCCAACGGCCTGACTTTC
CASSFQPGTQSGANGLTF
>TRBV19|-|TRBJ2-1|-
TGTGCCAGTAGTCCCCGGACACCTCGCTCCTACAATGAGCAGTTCTTC
CASSPRTPRSYNEQFF
>TRBV29-1|-|TRBJ2-1|-
TGCAGCGCTAGGACTGATGAGCAGTTCTTC
CSARTDEQFF
>TRBV2|TRBD1|TRBJ2-7|-
TGTGCCAGCAGTGAGGACAGGATGATCTACGAGCAGTACTTC
CASSEDRMIYEQYF
>TRBV19|TRBD1|TRBJ1-2|-
TGTGCCAGTACCCCGACAGGGGGTAACTATGGCTACACCTTC
CASTPTGGNYGYTF
>TRBV11-2|TRBD2|TRBJ2-7|-
TGTGCCAGCAGCAGCCGGCGGGAGTCCTACGAGCAGTACTTC
CASSSRRESYEQYF
>TRBV5-1|-|TRBJ2-5|-
TGCGCCAGCAGCTTGGAGGTAGCCGCCCAAGAGACCCAGTACTTC
CASSLEVAAQETQYF
>TRBV28|TRBD2|TRBJ2-1|once
TGTGCCAGCAGTCGCCCTAGCGGGAGTACTGAGCAGTTCTTC
CASSRPSGSTEQFF
>TRBV10-3|-|TRBJ1-3|-
TGTGCCATCAGTGATGGACAGGGAAACACCATATATTTT
CAISDGQGNTIYF
>TRBV5-4|-|TRBJ2-2|-
TGTGCCAGCAACTTGGGGGTGGGGGACATCACCGGGGAGCTGTTTTTT
CASNLGVGDITGELFF
>TRBV10-3|-|TRBJ2-3|-
TGTGCCATCAGTCCACTAGCTAAGAGCACAGATACGCAGTATTTT
CAISPLAKSTDTQYF
>TRBV28|-|TRBJ2-4|-
TGTGCCACCACCCTAGAGGTAGCCAAAAACATTCAGTACTTC
CATTLEVAKNIQYF
>TRBV7-3|-|TRBJ2-2|-
TGTGCCAGCAGCTTAACCCCGACAGAAACCGGGGAGCTGTTTTTT
CASSLTPTETGELFF
>TRBV9|TRBD2|TRBJ2-5|-
TGTGCCAGCAGCCCCGGACTAGCGGGGGGCCAAGAGACCCAGTACTTC
CASSPGLAGGQETQYF